The rows below give T cell receptor beta chains drawn from one sample of a study of shared clonotypes between healthy human individuals. Sequencing was performed with immunoSEQ multiplex PCR; in TCRdb, only in-frame clones are kept and a portion is missing. Among about 490,000 clones, about 78% were seen once, and the ten largest hold around 12%. Material: PBMCs. The receptors stem from a woman aged 35 to 49 in good health. Some clones in this sample may be carry-over from other donors' samples. Each CDR3 is given with its conserved first and last residue.

cdr3_length,v_call,cdr3_aa
14,TRBV19,CASSSPGQGVEQYF
16,TRBV10-3,CAISERGLSSYNEQFF
15,TRBV28,CASRSGTSGAYEQYF
16,TRBV5-1,CASSSPGTGNTGELFF
15,TRBV5-1,CASSLATQRYNEQFF
16,TRBV5-6,CASSPWGPLAGNEQFF
16,TRBV9,CASIKRGDRGPYEQYF
14,TRBV5-4,CASSLALAGDEQYF
13,TRBV10-3,CAISEDRVEGYTF
19,TRBV7-9,CASSFPFRLAGEGADTQYF
15,TRBV5-1,CASSPTGGQATEAFF
16,TRBV21-1,CASSKSRRSSYNEQFF
13,TRBV5-6,CASSSGVRAEQYF
16,TRBV5-1,CASSASTGVRDYGYTF
17,TRBV28,CASSLGGAEYSNQPQHF
13,TRBV19,CASSPTGAQPQHF
18,TRBV19,CASSIVVSSGQEGYGYTF
17,TRBV2,CASSEAPAGQGNYGYTF
13,TRBV29-1,CSVESDISYEQYF
14,TRBV5-1,CASSLQGAVYEQYF
11,TRBV28,CASTPGYEQYF
17,TRBV19,CASSMGWQTATNEKLFF
14,TRBV18,CASSPGTAPPEAFF
16,TRBV4-1,CASSQEAGANTGELFF
14,TRBV2,CASSGRAGNQPQHF
12,TRBV5-4,CASTRWGDTIYF
15,TRBV6-5,CASTRGAGEVNGYTF
16,TRBV5-8,CASTPRQGLRTDTQYF
15,TRBV6-6,CASRGSSGRAHEQFF
19,TRBV18,CASSQNPGTGAVLSNGYTF
15,TRBV6-6,CASSRRDYNTDTQYF
14,TRBV9,CASSAQGGSQPQHF
16,TRBV5-1,CASRFGGLAGNNEQFF
14,TRBV6-4,CASSASGGYNEQFF
13,TRBV19,CASSKGGAGEQYF
14,TRBV4-1,CASSQTGTVVEAFF
16,TRBV7-6,CASSSPYRTIPETQYF
11,TRBV21-1,CASARVGELFF
13,TRBV29-1,CSVGDRDRGKTFF
11,TRBV29-1,CSVEDLARQFF
14,TRBV28,CASSGPGSHYGYTF
12,TRBV6-1,CASVGKLFEAFF
13,TRBV29-1,CSARTGGNTEAFF
14,TRBV7-9,CASSLVGGPGEQYF
15,TRBV7-6,CASSEVAGGPYEQFF
13,TRBV28,CASSPGTGNTIYF
15,TRBV30,CAWSELAGLTDTQYF
14,TRBV19,CASSTRLAADEQYF